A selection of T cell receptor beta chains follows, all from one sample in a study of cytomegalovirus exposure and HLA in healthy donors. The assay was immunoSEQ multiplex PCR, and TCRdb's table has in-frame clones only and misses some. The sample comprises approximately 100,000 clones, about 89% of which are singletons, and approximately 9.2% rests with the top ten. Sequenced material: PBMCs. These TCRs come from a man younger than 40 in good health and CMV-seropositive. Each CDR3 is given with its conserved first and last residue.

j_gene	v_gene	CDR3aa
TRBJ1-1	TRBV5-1	CASSLAHRGLGNTEAFF
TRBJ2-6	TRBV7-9	CASSLASWAGSGANVLTF
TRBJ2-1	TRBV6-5	CASSYSARGYNEQFF
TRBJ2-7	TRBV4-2	CASSRRRALRGGRDRFYSYEQYF
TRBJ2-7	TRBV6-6	CASSYSTGTYEQYF
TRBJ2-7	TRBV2	CASSMTGRYEQYF
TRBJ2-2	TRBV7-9	CASSQSTGELFF
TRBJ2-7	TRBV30	CAWRDYRGRYEQYF
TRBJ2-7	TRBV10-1	CASSGGGPSSEQYF
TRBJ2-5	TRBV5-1	CASSLGRRVGETQYF
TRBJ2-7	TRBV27	CASSSPMRQGPYEQYF
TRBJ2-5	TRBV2	CASILAGGETQYF
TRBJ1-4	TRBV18	CASSPRDYRGLNEKLFF
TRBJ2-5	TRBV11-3	CASSLGPGQGETQYF
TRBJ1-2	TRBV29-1	CSVGGQGGNFYGYTF
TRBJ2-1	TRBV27	CASKASGRGGPVEQFF
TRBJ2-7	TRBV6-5	CASSSGGRTYEQYF
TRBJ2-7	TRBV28	CASRVPGTAYEQYF
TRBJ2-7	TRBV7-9	CAGEMARWEQYF
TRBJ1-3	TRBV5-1	CASSLADRGFSGNTIYF
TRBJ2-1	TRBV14	CASSQIAGGPNEQFF
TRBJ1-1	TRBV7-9	CASPNRPTANTEAFF
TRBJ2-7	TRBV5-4	CASSAARTGSYEQYF
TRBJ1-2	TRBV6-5	CASRKGETNYGYTF
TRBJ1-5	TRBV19	CASSIFRHRNQPQHF
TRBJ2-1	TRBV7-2	CASSLGLAKNEQFF
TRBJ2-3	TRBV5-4	CASSQGLAGVSDTQYF
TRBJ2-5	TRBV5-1	CASSPGQGQTQYF
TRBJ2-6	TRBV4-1	CASSQLPRGSPSGANVLTF
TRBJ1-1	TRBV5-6	CASSLNMNTEAFF
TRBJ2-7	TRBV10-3	CATSSRDIYEQYF
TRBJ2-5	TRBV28	CASTSLTRGTQYF
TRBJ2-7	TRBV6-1	CASSPYRYEQYF
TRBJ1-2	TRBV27	CASSRATGTDYGYTF
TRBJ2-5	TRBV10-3	CAISKQGDQETQYF
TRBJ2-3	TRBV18	CASSRNSDTDTQYF
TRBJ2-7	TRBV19	CASKGTGVSYEQYF
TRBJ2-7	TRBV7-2	CASSLGRSSYEQYF
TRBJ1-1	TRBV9	CASSLWGQGDTEAFF
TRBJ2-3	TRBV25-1	CASRMTGGGTDTQYF
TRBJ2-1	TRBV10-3	CAISGLAGVTNEQFF
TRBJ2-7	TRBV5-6	CASLRLNGEQYF
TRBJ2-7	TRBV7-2	CASSPRTGGSYEQYF
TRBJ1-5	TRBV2	CASSRQDSNQPQHF
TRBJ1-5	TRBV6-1	CASSAQQGSNQPQHF
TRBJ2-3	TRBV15	CATSRVTSTDTQYF
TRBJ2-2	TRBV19	CASSAGGGFTGELFF
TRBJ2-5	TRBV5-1	CASSLAPSEQTQYF
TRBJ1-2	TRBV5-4	CASSDRDRGIGYGYTF
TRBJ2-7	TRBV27	CASSLWGTGQYPYEQYF
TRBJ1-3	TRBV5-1	CASRPGQEGNTIYF
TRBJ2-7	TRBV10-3	CAISESRAVYEQYF
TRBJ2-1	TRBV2	CASSRRRRASTYNEQFF
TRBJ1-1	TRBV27	CASSRQAMNTEAFF
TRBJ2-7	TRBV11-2	CASSLQGTYEQYF
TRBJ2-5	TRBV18	CASSPSGTGGQETQYF